This TCR beta chain was obtained from a study of blood T cell repertoires in COVID-19 (dated by TCRdb to 2020 to 2022). In terms of the full investigation: Collaborator samples came from the United States, Italy and Spain and covered acute and convalescent phases of COVID-19. The material from the prospective study consisted of cDNA or gDNA derived from T cells, B-cell-depleted T cells, or PBMCs. The dataset comprised deeply sampled blood TCRbeta repertoires from subjects exposed to, actively infected with, or recovered from COVID-19. The repertoires were released in a freely available public database intended as a resource for research on the immune response to SARS-CoV-2. Samples were obtained from the ongoing ImmuneRACE study (first 160 participants) and from 1,000 to 1,500 subjects provided by 6 global collaborators. Sample metadata almost always included a de-identified subject ID, COVID-19 status, age in years and sex. Where available, HLA class I and class II types were obtained from metadata supplied by the sample provider rather than from assay-based typing.

Details on this clone: The specificity of this receptor is unknown. No base quality values were provided; no much bigger clone lies one nucleotide off.

In Seattle, one collaborating source enrolled patients while the infection was active and tracked those patients longitudinally over the course of disease. Collaborating institutions collected whole blood in K2EDTA tubes following their own protocols. For TCRbeta analysis, collaborators shipped samples in one of three forms: frozen whole blood, isolated PBMCs, or DNA extracted from either of those sample types. Overall study outcomes, separate from this receptor: How much clinical and demographic metadata was included differed by source and by participant, and the metadata was provided uncurated.

TCRbeta CDR3 regions were amplified from genomic DNA using the immunoSEQ Assay, a bias-controlled multiplex PCR. The authors' pipeline ran thus. Nucleated cell counts per sample were estimated from amplification of reference gene primers within the assay. To quantify the absolute abundance of each unique TCRbeta CDR3 rearrangement, sequence reads were collapsed and filtered. For each sample, productive Simpson clonality was calculated as the square root of Simpson's diversity index across productive rearrangements. In TCRdb, the immuneACCESS table is reduced to in-frame sequences with V and J assigned. These tables do not hold every clone; where another copy was compared, an unresolved V gene accounts for under half, and the others remain unexplained. Clone size and the V and J calls come from that table; the DNA yielded D and trimming. Within this sample are around 120,000 clones, with more than 75% of them counted one time only. The ten largest clones represent around 4.6% of the sample.

Sequences were obtained from peripheral blood. The origin of this receptor is a man aged 60 to 69 with COVID-19, enrolled during active disease.

The nucleotide sequence is given as TGTGCCAGCAGCCAAGAAGCCCCTCCCTTTAGCGGGAGAGACGAGCAGTACTTC. This codes for CASSQEAPPFSGRDEQYF. The chain links TRBV4-2 with TRBJ2-7, with TRBD2 matching 9 junction bases. The germline V gene provides CDR1 LGHNA and CDR2 YNFKEQ. The CDR3 goes from the cysteine to the phenylalanine over 18 residues. Only CDR3 DNA remains: 54 bases, in frame from the first base. Germline trimming: 0 bases from V, 5 bases from J; junction bases outside gene matches: 14.